These 2 T cell receptor beta chains share one sample of origin, sequenced in a study of glioma-infiltrating T cells. The iRepertoire nested amplicon-rescue multiplex PCR amplified TCR alpha and beta CDR3s from RNA. TCRdb reprocessed the multiplex PCR reads via MiXCR and lists one record per CDR3 protein. The top ten clones hold just over 20% of a sample with fewer than 250,000 distinct CDR3 sequences, 30% to 40% of them seen once. The sequenced material came from glioma tissue, nonneoplastic brain tissue, or PBMCs (not recorded which). Receptors originate from a human donor with low-grade glioma or glioblastoma, undergoing nonglioma brain surgery, or in good health (not recorded which).

Comments on this clonotype: Mismatch with germline at one junction end may stem from a read error. The chain employs TRBV5-4 and TRBJ2-6; 11 bases align to TRBD2. This CDR3 comprises 20 residues. CDR1 is SGHNT, CDR2 YYREEE, per germline (reference sequence). Here the CDR3 reads CASNLGRRLAGNSGANVLTF. In DNA, the CDR3 is TGTGCCAGCAACTTGGGTAGAAGACTAGCGGGGAACTCTGGGGCCAACGTCCTGACTTTC.

This clonotype was recorded at least ten times. V and J are TRBV7-9 and TRBJ2-7; no clear D gene. Germline CDR1 reads SEHNR; CDR2 reads FQNEAQ (reference sequence). V was shortened by 5 bases and J by 5 bases, with 10 bases between the two germline ends. The CDR3 sequence is 12 residues long. Here the CDR3 reads CASSPEGNEQYF. The CDR3 DNA reads as TGTGCCAGCAGCCCCGAAGGCAACGAGCAGTACTTC.